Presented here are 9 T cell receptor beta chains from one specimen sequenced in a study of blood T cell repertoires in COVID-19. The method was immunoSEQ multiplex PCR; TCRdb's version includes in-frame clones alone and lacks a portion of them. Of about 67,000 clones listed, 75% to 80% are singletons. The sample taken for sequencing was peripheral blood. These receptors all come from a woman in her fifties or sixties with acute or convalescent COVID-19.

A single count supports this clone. CDR3 in amino acids: CASSAGQDSPLHF. CDR3 coding DNA: TGCGCCAGCAGTGCGGGACAAGACTCACCCCTCCACTTT. The chain has TRBV10-2 and TRBJ1-6, with D tentatively TRBD1 (6 bases). Germline V gene sequence: CDR1 WSHSY, CDR2 SAAADI. The CDR3 sequence is 13 residues long. Trimming shortened V by 4 bases and J by 10 bases, and 11 bases separated the two germline ends.

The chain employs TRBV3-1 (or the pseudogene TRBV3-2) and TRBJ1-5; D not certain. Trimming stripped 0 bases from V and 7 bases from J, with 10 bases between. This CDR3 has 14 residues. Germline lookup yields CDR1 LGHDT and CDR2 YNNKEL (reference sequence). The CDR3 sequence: CASSQDSGEQPQHF. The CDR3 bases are TGTGCCAGCAGCCAAGATTCCGGGGAGCAGCCCCAGCATTTT.

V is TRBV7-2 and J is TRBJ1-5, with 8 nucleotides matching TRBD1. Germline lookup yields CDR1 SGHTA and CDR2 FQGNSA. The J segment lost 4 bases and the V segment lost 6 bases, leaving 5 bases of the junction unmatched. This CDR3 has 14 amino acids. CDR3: CASSFGQGNQPQHF. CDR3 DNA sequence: TGTGCCAGCAGTTTCGGACAGGGTAATCAGCCCCAGCATTTT.

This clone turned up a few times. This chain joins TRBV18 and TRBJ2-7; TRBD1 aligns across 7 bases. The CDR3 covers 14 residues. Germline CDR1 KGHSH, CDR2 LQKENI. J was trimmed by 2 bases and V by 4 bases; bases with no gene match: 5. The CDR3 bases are TGTGCCAGCTCACAGGGGGCGCAAACCTACGAGCAGTACTTC. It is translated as CASSQGAQTYEQYF.

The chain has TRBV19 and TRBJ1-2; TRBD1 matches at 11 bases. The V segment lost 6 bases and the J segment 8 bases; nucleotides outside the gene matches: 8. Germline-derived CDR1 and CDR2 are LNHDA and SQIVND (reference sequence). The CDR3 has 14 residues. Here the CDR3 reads CASRLGTGGQGYTF. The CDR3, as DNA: TGTGCCAGTAGGCTCGGGACAGGGGGACAAGGCTACACCTTC.

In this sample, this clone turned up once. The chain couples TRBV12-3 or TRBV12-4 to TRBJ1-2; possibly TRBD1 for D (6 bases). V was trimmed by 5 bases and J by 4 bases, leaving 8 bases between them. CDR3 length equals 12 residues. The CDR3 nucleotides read TGTGCCAGCAGTAGGACAGCCTATGGCTACACCTTC. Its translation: CASSRTAYGYTF.

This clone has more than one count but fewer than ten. CDR3 DNA: TGTGCCAGCAGTGACTCCACAGGGGGCAGTGGCTACACCTTC. It is translated as CASSDSTGGSGYTF. This chain uses TRBV6-4 with TRBJ1-2; 9 nucleotides match TRBD1. Germline V lookup: CDR1 MRHNA, CDR2 SNTAGT. The CDR3 length is 14 residues. After removal of 0 bases from V and 7 bases from J, the junction contained 3 bases not matched to a gene.

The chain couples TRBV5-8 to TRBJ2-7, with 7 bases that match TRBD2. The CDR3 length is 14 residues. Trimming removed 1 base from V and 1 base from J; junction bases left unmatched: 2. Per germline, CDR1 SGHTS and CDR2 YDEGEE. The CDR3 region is CASSLRGGSYEQYF. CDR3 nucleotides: TGTGCCAGCAGCTTGCGCGGGGGATCCTACGAGCAGTACTTC.

CDR3 sequence (DNA): TGTGCCAGCAGCAGGCCGGGACAGGGACGACTGTTTTTT. Its protein is CASSRPGQGRLFF. J is TRBJ1-4 and V is TRBV5-8; the match to TRBD1 covers 9 bases. V lost 4 bases, J lost 13 bases, and 8 bases stayed unmatched. This CDR3 region has 13 residues. CDR1 and CDR2 from the germline V gene are SGHTS and YDEGEE.